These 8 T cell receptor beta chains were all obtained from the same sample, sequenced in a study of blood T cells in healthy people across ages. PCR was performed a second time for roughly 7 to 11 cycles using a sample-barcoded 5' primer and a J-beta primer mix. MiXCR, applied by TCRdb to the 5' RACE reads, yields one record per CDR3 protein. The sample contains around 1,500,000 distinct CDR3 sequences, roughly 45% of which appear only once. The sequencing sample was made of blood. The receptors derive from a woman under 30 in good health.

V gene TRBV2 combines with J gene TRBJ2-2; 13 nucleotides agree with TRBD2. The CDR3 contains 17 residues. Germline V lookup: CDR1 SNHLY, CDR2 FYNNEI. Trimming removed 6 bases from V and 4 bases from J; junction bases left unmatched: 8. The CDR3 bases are TGTGCCAGCAGACCAGGACTAGCGGGAGATTTCACCGGGGAGCTGTTTTTT. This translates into CASRPGLAGDFTGELFF. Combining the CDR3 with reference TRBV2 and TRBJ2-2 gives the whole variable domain EPEVTQTPSHQVTQMGQEVILRCVPISNHLYFYWYRQILGQKVEFLVSFYNNEISEKSEIFDDQFSVERPDGSNFTLKIRSTKLEDSAMYFCASRPGLAGDFTGELFFGEGSRLTVL.

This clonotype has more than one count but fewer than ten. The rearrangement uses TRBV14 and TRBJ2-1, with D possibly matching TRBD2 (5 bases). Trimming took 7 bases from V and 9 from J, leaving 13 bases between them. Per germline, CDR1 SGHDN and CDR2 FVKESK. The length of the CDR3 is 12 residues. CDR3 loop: CASNQRASEQFF. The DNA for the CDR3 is TGTGCCAGCAATCAGAGGGCAAGTGAGCAGTTCTTC.

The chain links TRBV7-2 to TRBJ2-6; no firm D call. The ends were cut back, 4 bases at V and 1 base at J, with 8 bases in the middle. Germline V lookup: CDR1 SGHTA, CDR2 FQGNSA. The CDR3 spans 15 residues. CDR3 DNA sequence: TGTGCCAGCAGCTCCCGACTGTCTGGGGCCAACGTCCTGACTTTC. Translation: CASSSRLSGANVLTF.

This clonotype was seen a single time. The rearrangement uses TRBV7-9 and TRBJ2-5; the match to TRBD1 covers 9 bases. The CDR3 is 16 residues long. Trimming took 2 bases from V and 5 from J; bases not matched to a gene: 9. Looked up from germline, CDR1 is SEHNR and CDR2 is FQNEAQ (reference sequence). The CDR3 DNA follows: TGTGCCAGCAGCTTACCCCTGACAGGGGGTACGGAGACCCAGTACTTC. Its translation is CASSLPLTGGTETQYF.

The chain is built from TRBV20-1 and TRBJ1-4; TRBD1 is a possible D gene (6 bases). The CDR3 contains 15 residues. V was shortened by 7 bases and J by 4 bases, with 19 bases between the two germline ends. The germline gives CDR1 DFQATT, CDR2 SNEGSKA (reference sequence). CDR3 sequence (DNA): TGCAGTGGGGGGGGGCCCAGCGACCTTAATGAAAAACTGTTTTTT. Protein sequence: CSGGGPSDLNEKLFF.

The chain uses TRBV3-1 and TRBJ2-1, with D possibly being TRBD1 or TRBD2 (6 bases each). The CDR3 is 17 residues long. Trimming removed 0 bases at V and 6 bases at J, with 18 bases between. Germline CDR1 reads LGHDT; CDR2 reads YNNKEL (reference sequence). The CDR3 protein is CASSQDGRGPGLNEQFF. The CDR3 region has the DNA TGTGCCAGCAGCCAAGATGGCCGGGGGCCGGGCCTCAATGAGCAGTTCTTC.

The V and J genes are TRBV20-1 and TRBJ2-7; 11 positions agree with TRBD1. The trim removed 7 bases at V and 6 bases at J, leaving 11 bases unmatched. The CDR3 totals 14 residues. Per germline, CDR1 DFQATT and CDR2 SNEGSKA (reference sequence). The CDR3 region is CSVQSRTGGSEQYF. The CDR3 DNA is TGCAGTGTACAATCCAGGACAGGGGGCTCCGAGCAGTACTTC.

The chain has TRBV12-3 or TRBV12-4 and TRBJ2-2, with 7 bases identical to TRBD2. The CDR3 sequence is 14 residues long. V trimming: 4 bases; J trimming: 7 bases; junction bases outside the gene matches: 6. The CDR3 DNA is TGTGCCAGCAGTTGGGAGGGCGGCGGCGGGGAGCTGTTTTTT. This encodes CASSWEGGGGELFF.